This TCR beta chain was recorded in a study of T cell responses to AZD1222 COVID-19 vaccine. TCRdb keeps only in-frame clones here, not all; method: immunoSEQ multiplex PCR. The data contain 120,000 to 150,000 clones, more than 90% of them singletons. As for this clone: Its antigen is not identified.

Study results and caveats: Mostly white British, mostly female donors; authors suggested clonal diversity may be underestimated. Just a handful of people given AZD1222 tested seropositive at baseline. None of the repertoires were sampled until the peak T cell response had passed.

This CDR3 is built from 15 residues. Germline loops: CDR1 SSHAT, CDR2 FNYEAQ (reference sequence). V was pared by 5 bases and J by 1 base, with 4 bases of the junction left unmatched. The TCR sequence derives from an adult in good health. This material consisted of peripheral blood, taken on day 0 of AZD1222 vaccination. The chain is built from TRBV7-7 and TRBJ2-1; 8 bases are shared with TRBD2. The CDR3 protein is CASSLGTSSYNEQFF. CDR3 nucleotide sequence: TGTGCCAGCAGCCTCGGGACTAGTTCCTACAATGAGCAGTTCTTC.